One sample yielded the 21 T cell receptor beta chains listed below, sequenced in a study of tumor and adjacent non-tumor tissue in lung cancer. This sample's RNA came from whole unsorted tissue. TCRbeta libraries were built with three rounds of nested PCR, modified from ARM-PCR. TCRdb used MiXCR to reprocess the multiplex PCR reads, holding one entry per CDR3 protein. The data show 65,000 to 80,000 distinct CDR3 sequences, 73% seen once. What was sequenced was lung tumor tissue. All receptors derive from a man between 60 and 75 years old with non-small cell lung cancer.

CDR3 DNA sequence: TGCGCCAGCAGTGAGTCGCACATCCAATATGAGCAGTACTTC. Translated: CASSESHIQYEQYF. The gene calls are TRBV10-2 and TRBJ2-7; D is ambiguous. V dropped 0 bases and J dropped 7 bases, with 13 bases sitting between them. This CDR3 has 14 amino acids. Per germline, CDR1 WSHSY and CDR2 SAAADI.

Details on this clonotype: A junction boundary mismatches the germline segment, possibly from a read error. The genes are TRBV20-1 and TRBJ2-7; TRBD2 agrees at 8 bases. The CDR3 totals 15 residues. CDR1 is DFQATT and CDR2 is SNEGSKA in the germline V gene (reference sequence). The CDR3 DNA is TGCAGTGCTAGAGTAGCTAGCGGGCTAATGAACGATCAGTACTTC. Translated, it gives CSARVASGLMNDQYF.

On this clonotype: An end of the junction does not agree with germline; a read error may underlie this. The V call is TRBV20-1, the J call TRBJ2-2; TRBD2 agrees at 8 bases. Germline-derived CDR1 and CDR2 are DFQATT and SNEGSKA (reference sequence). The length of the CDR3 is 13 residues. The CDR3 coding sequence is TGCAGTGATAGACTAGCGTTGACCGGGGGGCTGTTTTTT. Translating it yields CSDRLALTGGLFF.

A note on this clonotype: The conserved final phenylalanine or tryptophan is absent from the CDR3, which likely points to a read error. The genes are TRBV11-1 and TRBJ2-5; 7 bases agree with TRBD2. Per the germline V gene, CDR1 is SGHAT and CDR2 is FQDESV (reference sequence). The CDR3 consists of 17 residues. The CDR3 sequence: CTSSLPRTRPSQETQYS. CDR3 DNA sequence: TGTACCAGCAGCCTCCCGAGGACTAGGCCAAGTCAAGAGACCCAGTACTCC.

With regard to this clonotype: This may be a read error, as it is one base from a much larger clone. The chain employs TRBV18 and TRBJ2-3, with unresolved D. This CDR3 contains 13 residues. Trimming took off 5 bases at V and 4 bases at J, with 10 bases between the two ends. Germline values: CDR1 KGHSH, CDR2 LQKENI. CDR3: CASSTRRSDTQYF. The CDR3 DNA sequence: TGTGCCAGCTCAACACGACGGTCAGATACGCAGTATTTT.

This clonotype has ten or more counts. The V gene is TRBV10-3, the J gene TRBJ2-3; no firm D call. The CDR3 is 12 amino acids. V was shortened by 10 bases and J by 3 bases, with 11 bases between the two germline ends. Per the germline V gene, CDR1 is ENHRY and CDR2 is SYGVKD. Written as DNA, the CDR3 is TGTGCCACCCTCGACTCAACAGATACGCAGTATTTT. Translation: CATLDSTDTQYF.

With regard to this clonotype: A read error may produce the germline difference seen at one junction end. V and J are TRBV13 and TRBJ1-2; 8 nucleotides match TRBD1. This CDR3 is built from 15 residues. Germline CDR1 is PRHDT and CDR2 is FYEKMQ (reference sequence). The CDR3 region is CGSSHRRQGKFGYIF. The DNA for the CDR3 is TGTGGCAGTAGCCACCGAAGACAGGGGAAATTTGGCTACATCTTC.

To note about this clonotype: One end of the junction varies from germline; a read error may be responsible. This chain links TRBV20-1 with TRBJ2-4, with TRBD2 matching 7 bases. The CDR3 totals 17 residues. Germline CDR1 reads DFQATT; CDR2 reads SNEGSKA (reference sequence). The CDR3 protein is CSATIGLAVLAKNIRYF. The CDR3 nucleotides are TGCAGTGCTACCATAGGTCTAGCGGTTTTAGCCAAAAACATTCGGTACTTC.

The chain joins TRBV6-2 or TRBV6-3 to TRBJ1-4, with no clear D. V was cut by 9 bases and J by 9 bases, with 20 bases left in between. Germline CDR1 and CDR2: MNHEY and SVGEGT. This CDR3 contains 14 residues. DNA of the CDR3: TGTGCCAGTAGTCGCAGGCCCGGCGGCCAAAAACTGTTTTTT. Its protein product is CASSRRPGGQKLFF.

As concerns this clonotype: At one boundary the junction diverges from the germline segment, which might be a read error. CDR3 protein: CSVLSLSTTEELFF. Written as DNA, the CDR3 is TGCAGTGTTTTGAGCCTCTCAACCACCGAGGAGCTGTTTTTT. The chain couples TRBV29-1 to TRBJ2-2; D remains unclear. Per germline, CDR1 SQVTM and CDR2 ANQGSEA. This CDR3 has 14 amino acids.

A remark on this clonotype: The junction differs from germline at one of its ends, possibly a read error. The chain has TRBV11-1 and TRBJ1-1; possibly TRBD1 for D (5 bases). The germline V gene encodes CDR1 SGHAT and CDR2 FQDESV (reference sequence). This CDR3 has 14 residues. The CDR3 reads CVSSSDMYDNEAFF. CDR3 DNA sequence: TGTGTCAGCAGCTCGGACATGTACGACAATGAAGCTTTCTTT.

This clonotype was recorded at least ten times. As DNA, the CDR3 is TGCAGTGCTAGCGGCGTAACTAGCGGAGGCACAGATACGCAGTATTTT. It is translated as CSASGVTSGGTDTQYF. This chain connects TRBV20-1 to TRBJ2-3; the match to TRBD2 covers 8 bases. Trimming took 3 bases from V and 1 from J; bases not matched to a gene: 9. The CDR3 spans 16 residues. Germline CDR1 DFQATT, CDR2 SNEGSKA (reference sequence).

The rearrangement links TRBV20-1 to TRBJ2-7; D unclear. Per the germline V gene, CDR1 is DFQATT and CDR2 is SNEGSKA (reference sequence). V lost 1 base and J 0 bases, leaving 13 bases between the germline ends. The CDR3 is made up of 15 amino acids. CDR3 in DNA: TGCAGTGCTAGAGTTCGCGGTAGAAGCTCCTACGAGCAGTACTTC. This translates into CSARVRGRSSYEQYF.

The chain recombines TRBV29-1 with TRBJ2-3; 7 nucleotides match TRBD1. V lost 6 bases and J lost 4; bases outside the gene matches: 4. Germline V gene sequence: CDR1 SQVTM, CDR2 ANQGSEA. The length of the CDR3 is 12 residues. The CDR3 reads CSVGDSPDTQYF. In nucleotides, the CDR3 is TGCAGCGTCGGGGACAGCCCAGATACGCAGTATTTT.

The chain has TRBV29-1 and TRBJ2-7; 8 bases match TRBD1. CDR1 SQVTM and CDR2 ANQGSEA come from the germline V gene. The CDR3 extends over 14 amino acids. CDR3 DNA sequence: TGCAGGGTTAAATCCGTACAGGGGGTCTACGAGCAGTACTTC. Translating gives CRVKSVQGVYEQYF.

Points on this clonotype: This may stem from a read error, because a much larger clone lies one nucleotide away. This CDR3 reads CASSFGTGGMNTGVFF. The CDR3 DNA is TGTGCCAGCAGTTTCGGGACAGGGGGCATGAACACTGGAGTTTTCTTT. The rearrangement joins TRBV12-3 or TRBV12-4 to TRBJ1-1; 12 nucleotides agree with TRBD1. The ends lost 3 bases at V and 13 bases at J; junction bases unmatched: 15. This CDR3 has 16 residues.

Details on this clonotype: A junction end diverges from the germline sequence, so it may reflect a read error. V usage is TRBV10-2 and J usage is TRBJ2-7; 8 bases align to TRBD1. From germline, CDR1 is WSHSY and CDR2 SAAADI. The CDR3 is 13 residues long. As DNA, the CDR3 is TGCGCCAGAAGTGGCGACAGGGGCAACGAGCAGTACTTC. Translated: CARSGDRGNEQYF.

With regard to this clonotype: Germline is not matched at one junction end, which may reflect a read error. The chain employs TRBV28 and TRBJ2-3; D is possibly TRBD1 (7 bases). In germline, CDR1 is MDHEN, CDR2 SYDVKM. This CDR3 contains 16 residues. The CDR3 bases are TGTACCAGCAGGGGGTTACTATACCGGGAGAAAGATACGCAGTATTTT. This translates into CTSRGLLYREKDTQYF.

The rearrangement joins TRBV20-1 to TRBJ2-1; D gene unclear. The CDR3 extends over 15 amino acids. Per the germline V gene, CDR1 is DFQATT and CDR2 is SNEGSKA (reference sequence). Trimming stripped 5 bases from V and 2 bases from J, with 16 bases between. DNA of the CDR3: TGCAGTGCTTCCCACTGCGGTAGAACCTACAATGAGCAGTTCTTC. This sequence encodes CSASHCGRTYNEQFF.

Notes on this clonotype: The junction departs from the called germline gene at one end, perhaps through a read error. This chain links TRBV6-5 with TRBJ2-2; a possible D gene is TRBD2 (5 bases). The V gene's germline CDR1 is MNHEY and CDR2 SVGAGI. The CDR3 contains 15 residues. CDR3 loop: CASSYPTRYIGDLFF. The CDR3 nucleotides read TGTGCCAGCAGTTACCCTACCCGTTACATCGGGGATCTGTTTTTT.

Of note for this clonotype: At one end the junction does not follow the germline gene, possibly because of a read error. V usage is TRBV20-1 and J usage is TRBJ2-1, with 8 bases aligning to TRBD1. This CDR3 comprises 14 residues. Germline V gene lookup returns CDR1 DFQATT and CDR2 SNEGSKA (reference sequence). The CDR3 loop reads CSSDGDRFMNEHFF. The CDR3 bases are TGCAGTAGTGACGGGGACAGGTTTATGAATGAGCACTTCTTC.